This TCR beta chain was observed in a study of T cell responses to AZD1222 COVID-19 vaccine. Measured with immunoSEQ multiplex PCR; TCRdb has only the in-frame clones, and not every one. In the table there are approximately 130,000 clones, 93% of which are singletons. The CDR3 totals 15 residues. Germline V CDR1 and CDR2: SEHNR, FQNEAQ (reference sequence). The V and J ends lost 4 bases and 8 bases, in that order; junction bases with no gene match: 12. On this clone: Its antigen is still unknown.

Study results and limitations: Donors were largely white British and mainly female; clonal diversity was possibly underestimated.

The chain combines TRBV7-9 with TRBJ1-2; 8 bases line up with TRBD1. This sequence was found in an adult in good health. Sequenced here: peripheral blood, sampled on day 0 of AZD1222 vaccination. The CDR3 loop reads CASSSRDRLTFGYTF. The DNA for the CDR3 is TGTGCCAGCAGCTCGCGGGACAGGCTGACTTTCGGCTACACCTTC.